This T cell receptor (beta chain) was sequenced during a study of a mutant IDH1 vaccine in newly diagnosed glioma. Study background: Vaccines were begun 4-6 weeks after radiotherapy alone, or with temozolomide cycles.

This clone was counted a few times. Its target is unknown. The method was immunoSEQ multiplex PCR; TCRdb's version includes in-frame clones alone and lacks a portion of them. The sample includes tens of thousands of clones, 85% to 95% of them seen just once. Time point noted: week 35, safety follow-up. Doses consisted of 300 ug of mutant IDH1 20-mer peptide each, paired with topical imiquimod. Trimming cost V 5 bases and J 5 bases; bases outside gene matches: 5. The germline gives CDR1 GTSNPN, CDR2 SVGIG (reference sequence). This CDR3 has 13 residues. The chain employs TRBV30 and TRBJ1-4, with 7 bases matching TRBD1. The sequence was collected from a man over 45 with glioma. The specimen was PBMCs, collected from a glioma patient whose treatment included an IDH1 peptide vaccine. The CDR3 protein is CAWAGTVNEKLFF. DNA of the CDR3: TGTGCCTGGGCCGGGACAGTGAATGAAAAACTGTTTTTT.